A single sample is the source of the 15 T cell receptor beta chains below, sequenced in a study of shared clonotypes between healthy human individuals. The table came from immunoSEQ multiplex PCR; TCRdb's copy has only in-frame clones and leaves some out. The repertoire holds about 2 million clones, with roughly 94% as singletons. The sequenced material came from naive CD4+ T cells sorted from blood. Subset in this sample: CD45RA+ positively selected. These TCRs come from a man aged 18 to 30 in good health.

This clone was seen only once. The CDR3 loop reads CASSPEGQGNSPLHF. The CDR3 DNA is TGTGCCAGCAGCCCAGAGGGACAGGGTAATTCACCCCTCCACTTT. The chain employs TRBV7-9 and TRBJ1-6; TRBD1 agrees at 9 bases. V lost 5 bases to trimming and J lost 6 bases; unmatched junction nucleotides: 5. The CDR3 is 15 amino acids. The germline CDR1 and CDR2 sequences are SEHNR and FQNEAQ (reference sequence).

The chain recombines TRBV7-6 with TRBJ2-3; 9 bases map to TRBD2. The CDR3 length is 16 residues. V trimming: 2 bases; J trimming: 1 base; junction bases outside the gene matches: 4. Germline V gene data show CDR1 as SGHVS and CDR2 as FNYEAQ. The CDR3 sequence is CASSLRPSGGTDTQYF. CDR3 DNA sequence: TGTGCCAGCAGCTTAAGGCCTAGCGGGGGCACAGATACGCAGTATTTT.

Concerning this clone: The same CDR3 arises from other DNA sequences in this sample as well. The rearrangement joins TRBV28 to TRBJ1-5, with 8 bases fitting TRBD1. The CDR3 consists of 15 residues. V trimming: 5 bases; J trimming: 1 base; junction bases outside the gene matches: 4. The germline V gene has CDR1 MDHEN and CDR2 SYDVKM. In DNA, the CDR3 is TGTGCCAGCAGTCGCGACAGGGGAAGCAATCAGCCCCAGCATTTT. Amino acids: CASSRDRGSNQPQHF.

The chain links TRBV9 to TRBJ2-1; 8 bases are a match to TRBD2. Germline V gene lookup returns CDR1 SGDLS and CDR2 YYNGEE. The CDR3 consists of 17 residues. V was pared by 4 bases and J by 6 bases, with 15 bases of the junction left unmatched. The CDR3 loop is CASSSRGSGEVSNEQFF. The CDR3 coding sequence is TGTGCCAGCAGCTCAAGAGGTAGCGGGGAGGTTAGCAATGAGCAGTTCTTC.

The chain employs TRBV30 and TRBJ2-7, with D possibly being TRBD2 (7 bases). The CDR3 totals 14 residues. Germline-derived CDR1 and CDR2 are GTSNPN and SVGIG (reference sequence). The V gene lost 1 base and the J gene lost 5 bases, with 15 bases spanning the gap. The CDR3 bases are TGTGCCTGGAGTGAGTGGGGGGGCCGAAACGAGCAGTACTTC. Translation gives CAWSEWGGRNEQYF.

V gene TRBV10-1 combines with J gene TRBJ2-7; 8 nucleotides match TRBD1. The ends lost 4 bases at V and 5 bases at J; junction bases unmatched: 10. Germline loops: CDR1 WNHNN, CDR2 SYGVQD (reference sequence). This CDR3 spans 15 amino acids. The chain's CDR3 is CASSGQGAGEHEQYF. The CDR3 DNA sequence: TGCGCCAGCAGTGGGCAGGGGGCGGGTGAGCACGAGCAGTACTTC.

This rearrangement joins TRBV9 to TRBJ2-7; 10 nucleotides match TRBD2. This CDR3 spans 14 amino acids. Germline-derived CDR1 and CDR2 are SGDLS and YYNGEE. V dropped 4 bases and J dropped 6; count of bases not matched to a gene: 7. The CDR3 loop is CASSSGSGRGEQYF. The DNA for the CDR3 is TGTGCCAGCAGCTCCGGCAGCGGGAGGGGCGAGCAGTACTTC.

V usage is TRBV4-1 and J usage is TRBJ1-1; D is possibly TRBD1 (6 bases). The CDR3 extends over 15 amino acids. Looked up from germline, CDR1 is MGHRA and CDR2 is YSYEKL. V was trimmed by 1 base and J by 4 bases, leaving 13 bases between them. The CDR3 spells CASSQGPTGRTEAFF. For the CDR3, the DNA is TGCGCCAGCAGCCAAGGTCCTACAGGGCGCACTGAAGCTTTCTTT.

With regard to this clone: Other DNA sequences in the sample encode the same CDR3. The CDR3 DNA is TGCGCCAGCAGCCGGTCGGGGTTGAACACCGGGGAGCTGTTTTTT. This encodes CASSRSGLNTGELFF. The chain has TRBV4-1 and TRBJ2-2, with D tentatively TRBD2 (5 bases). The CDR3 length is 15 residues. Germline CDR1 MGHRA, CDR2 YSYEKL. Trimming shortened V by 4 bases and J by 1 base, and 10 bases separated the two germline ends.

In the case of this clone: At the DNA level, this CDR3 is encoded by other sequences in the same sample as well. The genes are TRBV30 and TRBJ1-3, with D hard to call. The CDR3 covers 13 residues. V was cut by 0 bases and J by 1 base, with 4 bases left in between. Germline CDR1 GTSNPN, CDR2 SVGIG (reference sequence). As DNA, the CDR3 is TGTGCCTGGAGTGTTTCATCTGGAAACACCATATATTTT. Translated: CAWSVSSGNTIYF.

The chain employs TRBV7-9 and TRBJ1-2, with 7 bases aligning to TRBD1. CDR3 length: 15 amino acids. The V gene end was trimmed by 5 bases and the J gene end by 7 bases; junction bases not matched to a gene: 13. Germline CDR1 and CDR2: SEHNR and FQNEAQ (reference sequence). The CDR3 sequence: CASSLTGDGLGGYTF. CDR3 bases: TGTGCCAGCAGCCTCACAGGGGACGGGCTTGGTGGCTACACCTTC.

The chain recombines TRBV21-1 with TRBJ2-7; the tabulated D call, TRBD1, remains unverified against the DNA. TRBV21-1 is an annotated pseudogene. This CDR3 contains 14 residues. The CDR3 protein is CASTSDKGAYEQYF. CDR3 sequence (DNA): TGTGCCAGCACCTCCGACAAGGGGGCCTACGAGCAGTACTTC.

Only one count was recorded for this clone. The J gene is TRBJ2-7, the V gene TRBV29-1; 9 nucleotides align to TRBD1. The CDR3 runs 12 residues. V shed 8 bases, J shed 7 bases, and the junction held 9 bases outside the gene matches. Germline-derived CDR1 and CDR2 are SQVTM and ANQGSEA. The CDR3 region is CSTGGQGLEQYF. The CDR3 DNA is TGCAGCACTGGGGGACAGGGTTTGGAGCAGTACTTC.

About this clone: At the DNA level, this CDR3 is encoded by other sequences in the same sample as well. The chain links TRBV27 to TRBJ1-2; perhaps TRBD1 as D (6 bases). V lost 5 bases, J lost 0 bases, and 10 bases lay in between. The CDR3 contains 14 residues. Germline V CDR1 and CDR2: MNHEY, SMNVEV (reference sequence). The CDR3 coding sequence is TGTGCCAGCAGTCCCGACAGGACTAACTATGGCTACACCTTC. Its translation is CASSPDRTNYGYTF.

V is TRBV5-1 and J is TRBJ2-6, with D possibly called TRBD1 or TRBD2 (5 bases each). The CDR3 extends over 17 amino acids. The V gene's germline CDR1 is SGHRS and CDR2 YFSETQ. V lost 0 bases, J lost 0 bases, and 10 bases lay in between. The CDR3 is CASSLGGQGSGANVLTF. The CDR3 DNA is TGCGCCAGCAGCTTGGGAGGGCAGGGCTCTGGGGCCAACGTCCTGACTTTC.